This TCR beta chain was sequenced during a study of T cell responses to AZD1222 COVID-19 vaccine. General study findings and limits: Recipients of two AZD1222 doses showed rising Spike-specific TCR breadth and depth. There were mostly white British donors and more females than males, and clonal diversity was possibly underestimated.

This CDR3 contains 15 residues. Germline values: CDR1 SGHTA, CDR2 FQGTGA. V lost 5 bases and J lost 4; bases outside the gene matches: 9. About this clone itself: Its antigen is still unknown.

Sequencing used immunoSEQ multiplex PCR; TCRdb keeps in-frame clones, though not all of them. Among roughly 120,000 clones, 70% to 90% were seen once, and the ten largest hold around a sixth. The genes are TRBV7-3 and TRBJ2-3; 7 bases are shared with TRBD1. This TCR was sampled from an adult in good health. This material consisted of peripheral blood, taken on day 0 of AZD1222 vaccination. The CDR3 sequence is CASSRNGQAADTQYF. DNA for the CDR3: TGTGCCAGCAGCAGAAACGGACAGGCGGCAGATACGCAGTATTTT.